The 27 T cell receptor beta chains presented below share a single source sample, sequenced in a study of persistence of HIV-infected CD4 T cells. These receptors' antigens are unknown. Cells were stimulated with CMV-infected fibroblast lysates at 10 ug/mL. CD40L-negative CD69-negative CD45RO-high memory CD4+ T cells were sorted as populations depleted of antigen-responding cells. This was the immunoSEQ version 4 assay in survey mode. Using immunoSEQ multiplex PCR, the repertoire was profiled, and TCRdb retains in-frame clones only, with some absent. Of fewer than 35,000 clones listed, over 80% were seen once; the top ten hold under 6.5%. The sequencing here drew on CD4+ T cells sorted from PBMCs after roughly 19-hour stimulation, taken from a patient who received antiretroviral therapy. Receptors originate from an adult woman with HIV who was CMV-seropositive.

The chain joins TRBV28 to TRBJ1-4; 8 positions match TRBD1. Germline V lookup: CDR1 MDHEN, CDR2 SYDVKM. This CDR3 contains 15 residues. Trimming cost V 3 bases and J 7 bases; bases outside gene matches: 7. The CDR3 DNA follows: TGTGCCAGCAGTTTGGTGGGACAGGATAGTGAAAAACTGTTTTTT. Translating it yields CASSLVGQDSEKLFF.

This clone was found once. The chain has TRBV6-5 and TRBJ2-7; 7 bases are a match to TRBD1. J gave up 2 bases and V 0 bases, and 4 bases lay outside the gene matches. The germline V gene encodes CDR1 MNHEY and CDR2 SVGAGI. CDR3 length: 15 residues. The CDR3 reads CASSYSGTVTYEQYF. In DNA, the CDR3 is TGTGCCAGCAGTTACTCGGGGACAGTGACCTACGAGCAGTACTTC.

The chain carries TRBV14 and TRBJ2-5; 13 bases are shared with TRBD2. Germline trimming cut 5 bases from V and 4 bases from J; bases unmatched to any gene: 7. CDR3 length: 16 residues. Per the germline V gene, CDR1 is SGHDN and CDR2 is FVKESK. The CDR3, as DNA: TGTGCCAGCAGCTCGTGGACTAGCGGGAGAGGAGAGACCCAGTACTTC. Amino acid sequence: CASSSWTSGRGETQYF.

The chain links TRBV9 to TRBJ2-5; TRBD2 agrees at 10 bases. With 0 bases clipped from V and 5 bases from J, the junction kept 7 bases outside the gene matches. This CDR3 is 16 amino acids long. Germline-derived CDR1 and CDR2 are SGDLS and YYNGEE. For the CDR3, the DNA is TGTGCCAGCAGCGTAGGGGTAGCGGGAGGACGGGAGACCCAGTACTTC. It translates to CASSVGVAGGRETQYF. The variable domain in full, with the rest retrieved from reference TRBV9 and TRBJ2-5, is DSGVTQTPKHLITATGQRVTLRCSPRSGDLSVYWYQQSLDQGLQFLIQYYNGEERAKGNILERFSAQQFPDLHSELNLSSLELGDSALYFCASSVGVAGGRETQYFGPGTRLLVL.

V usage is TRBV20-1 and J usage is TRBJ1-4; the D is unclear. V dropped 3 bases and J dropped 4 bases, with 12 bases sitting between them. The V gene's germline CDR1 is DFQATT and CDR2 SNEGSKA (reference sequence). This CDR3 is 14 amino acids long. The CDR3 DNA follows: TGCAGTGCTAGTCAACGGTCTATTAATGAAAAACTGTTTTTT. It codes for CSASQRSINEKLFF.

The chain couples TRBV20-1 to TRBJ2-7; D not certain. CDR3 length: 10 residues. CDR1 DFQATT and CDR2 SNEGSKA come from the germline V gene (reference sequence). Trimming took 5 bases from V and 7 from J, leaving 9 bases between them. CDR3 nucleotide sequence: TGCAGTGCTGGGGTGGCAGAGCAGTACTTC. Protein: CSAGVAEQYF.

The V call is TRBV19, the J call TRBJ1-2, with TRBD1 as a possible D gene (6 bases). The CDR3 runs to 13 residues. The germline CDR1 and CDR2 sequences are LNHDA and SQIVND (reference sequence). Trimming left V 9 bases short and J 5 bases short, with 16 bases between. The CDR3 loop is CASTGNKGYGYTF. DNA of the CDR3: TGTGCCAGCACAGGGAATAAGGGGTATGGCTACACCTTC.

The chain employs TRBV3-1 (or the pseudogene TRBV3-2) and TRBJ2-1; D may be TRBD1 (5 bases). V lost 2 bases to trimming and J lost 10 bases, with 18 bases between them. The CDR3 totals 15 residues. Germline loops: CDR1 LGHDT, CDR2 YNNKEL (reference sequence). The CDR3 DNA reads TGTGCCAGCAGCCAATATGGGGCGGCCGCCGGGGAGCAGTTCTTC. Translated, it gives CASSQYGAAAGEQFF.

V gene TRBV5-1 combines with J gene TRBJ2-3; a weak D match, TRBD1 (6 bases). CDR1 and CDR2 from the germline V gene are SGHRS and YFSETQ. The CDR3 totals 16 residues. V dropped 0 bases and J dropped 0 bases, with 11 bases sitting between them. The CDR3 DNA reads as TGCGCCAGCAGCTTGGCGGGACAATCTAGCACAGATACGCAGTATTTT. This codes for CASSLAGQSSTDTQYF. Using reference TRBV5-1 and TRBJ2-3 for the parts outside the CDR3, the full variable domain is KAGVTQTPRYLIKTRGQQVTLSCSPISGHRSVSWYQQTPGQGLQFLFEYFSETQRNKGNFPGRFSGRQFSNSRSEMNVSTLELGDSALYLCASSLAGQSSTDTQYFGPGTRLTVL.

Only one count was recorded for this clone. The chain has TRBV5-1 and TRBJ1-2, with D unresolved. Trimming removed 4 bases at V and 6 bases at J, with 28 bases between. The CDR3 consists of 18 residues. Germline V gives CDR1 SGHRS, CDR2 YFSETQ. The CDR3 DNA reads TGCGCCAGCAGCCCCAGAGGCCCGTCGGCCCGTGCCCAGGATGGCTACACCTTC. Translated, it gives CASSPRGPSARAQDGYTF.

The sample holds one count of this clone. The CDR3 coding sequence is TGTGCCAGCAGTTTAACTCAGGCGCCCTTCTCCTACGAGCAGTACTTC. It translates to CASSLTQAPFSYEQYF. The chain employs TRBV6-2 or TRBV6-3 and TRBJ2-7; D is ambiguous. V dropped 4 bases and J dropped 0 bases, with 16 bases sitting between them. The CDR3 totals 16 residues. CDR1 is MNHEY, CDR2 SVGEGT, per germline.

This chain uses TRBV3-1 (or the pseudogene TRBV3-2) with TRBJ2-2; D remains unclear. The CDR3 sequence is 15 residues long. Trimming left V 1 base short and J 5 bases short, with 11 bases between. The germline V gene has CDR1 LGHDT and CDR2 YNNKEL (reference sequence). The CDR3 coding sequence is TGTGCCAGCAGCCAAGTCTCACAGATAACCGGGGAGCTGTTTTTT. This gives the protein CASSQVSQITGELFF.

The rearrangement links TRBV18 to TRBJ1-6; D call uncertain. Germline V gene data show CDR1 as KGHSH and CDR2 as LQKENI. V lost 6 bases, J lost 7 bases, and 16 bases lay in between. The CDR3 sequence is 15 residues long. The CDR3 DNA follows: TGTGCCAGCTCCCCGGCGAGGACGGAAAATTCACCCCTCCACTTT. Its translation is CASSPARTENSPLHF.

CDR3: CASTLLGGGDGYTF. CDR3 bases: TGTGCCAGCACCCTTCTGGGCGGGGGAGATGGCTACACCTTC. The V and J genes are TRBV28 and TRBJ1-2; D is perhaps TRBD1 (5 bases). Germline V gene data show CDR1 as MDHEN and CDR2 as SYDVKM. The V gene lost 7 bases and the J gene lost 6 bases, with 18 bases spanning the gap. The CDR3 is 14 residues long.

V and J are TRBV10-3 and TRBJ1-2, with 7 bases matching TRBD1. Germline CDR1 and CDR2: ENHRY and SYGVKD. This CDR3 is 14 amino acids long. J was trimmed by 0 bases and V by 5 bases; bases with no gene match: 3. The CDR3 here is CAISKTGSNYGYTF. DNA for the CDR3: TGTGCCATCAGTAAGACAGGGTCTAACTATGGCTACACCTTC.

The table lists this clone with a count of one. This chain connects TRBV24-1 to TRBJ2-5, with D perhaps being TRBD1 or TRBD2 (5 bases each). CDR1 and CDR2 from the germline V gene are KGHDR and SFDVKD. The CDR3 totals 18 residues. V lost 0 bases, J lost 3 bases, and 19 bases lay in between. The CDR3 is CATSDLGRVRGREETQYF. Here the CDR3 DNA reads TGTGCCACCAGTGATTTGGGGCGGGTAAGGGGTCGGGAAGAGACCCAGTACTTC.

In DNA form, the CDR3 reads TGCGCCAGCAGCTCCCGGGGACTAGCGGGGTCTCAAGAGACCCAGTACTTC. It is translated as CASSSRGLAGSQETQYF. The chain is built from TRBV5-1 and TRBJ2-5; TRBD2 matches at 13 bases. Looked up from germline, CDR1 is SGHRS and CDR2 is YFSETQ. V shed 3 bases and J 2 bases; nucleotides not matched to a gene: 7. This CDR3 contains 17 residues.

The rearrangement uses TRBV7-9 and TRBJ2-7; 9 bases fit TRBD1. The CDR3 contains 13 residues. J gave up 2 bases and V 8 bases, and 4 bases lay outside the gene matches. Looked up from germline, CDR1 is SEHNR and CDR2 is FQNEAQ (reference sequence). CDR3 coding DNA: TGTGCCAGCGGGGACAGGGTAACCTACGAGCAGTACTTC. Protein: CASGDRVTYEQYF.

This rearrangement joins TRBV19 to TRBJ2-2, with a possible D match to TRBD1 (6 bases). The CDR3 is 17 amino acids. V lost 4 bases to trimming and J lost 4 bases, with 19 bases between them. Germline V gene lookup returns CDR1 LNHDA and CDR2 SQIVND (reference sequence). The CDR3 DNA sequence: TGTGCCAGTAGTACCACCCCAGGCAGGGGTACCACCGGGGAGCTGTTTTTT. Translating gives CASSTTPGRGTTGELFF.

The CDR3 sequence is CATSAVTDTQYF. The CDR3 DNA reads TGTGCCACCAGTGCAGTCACAGATACGCAGTATTTT. This sequence joins TRBV24-1 and TRBJ2-3; D ambiguous. The length of the CDR3 is 12 residues. Looked up from germline, CDR1 is KGHDR and CDR2 is SFDVKD. V was clipped by 5 bases and J by 2 bases, with 4 bases between them.

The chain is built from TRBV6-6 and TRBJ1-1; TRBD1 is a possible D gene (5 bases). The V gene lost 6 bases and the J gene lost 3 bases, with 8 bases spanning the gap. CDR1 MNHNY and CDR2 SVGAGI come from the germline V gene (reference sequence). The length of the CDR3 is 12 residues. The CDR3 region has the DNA TGTGCCAGCAGGGGGGTGGACACTGAAGCTTTCTTT. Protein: CASRGVDTEAFF.

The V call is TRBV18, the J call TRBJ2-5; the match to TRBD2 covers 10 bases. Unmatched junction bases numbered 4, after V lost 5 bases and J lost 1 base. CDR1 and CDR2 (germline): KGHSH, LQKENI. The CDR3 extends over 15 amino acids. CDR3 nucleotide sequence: TGTGCCAGCTCAGAATCTAGCGGGGGCCAAGAGACCCAGTACTTC. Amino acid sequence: CASSESSGGQETQYF.

The CDR3: CASAKGATNTEAFF. The CDR3 region has the DNA TGTGCCAGCGCTAAGGGGGCGACGAACACTGAAGCTTTCTTT. This chain joins TRBV9 and TRBJ1-1; TRBD1 aligns across 7 bases. Losses at the gene ends were 7 bases for V and 1 base for J; bases not matched to a gene: 7. This CDR3 comprises 14 residues. The germline gives CDR1 SGDLS, CDR2 YYNGEE.

CDR3 in DNA: TGTGCCAGCAGTAAGGGGACAGGGAACACCGGGGAGCTGTTTTTT. Protein: CASSKGTGNTGELFF. The chain employs TRBV6-5 and TRBJ2-2; 8 bases fit TRBD1. The CDR3 runs 15 residues. Germline assignment: CDR1 MNHEY and CDR2 SVGAGI. Trimming at V came to 5 bases and at J to 1 base, leaving 3 bases not matched to a gene.

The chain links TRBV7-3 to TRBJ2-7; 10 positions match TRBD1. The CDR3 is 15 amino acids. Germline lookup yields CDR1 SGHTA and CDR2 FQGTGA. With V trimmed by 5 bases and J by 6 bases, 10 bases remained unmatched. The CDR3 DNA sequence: TGTGCCAGCAGCCCGACCGGACAGGGGGGCGTCGAGCAGTACTTC. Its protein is CASSPTGQGGVEQYF.

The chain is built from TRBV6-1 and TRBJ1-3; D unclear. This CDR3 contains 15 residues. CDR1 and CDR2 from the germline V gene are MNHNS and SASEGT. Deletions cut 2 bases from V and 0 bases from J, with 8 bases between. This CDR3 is CASSERLFSGNTIYF. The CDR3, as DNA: TGTGCCAGCAGTGAAAGGCTGTTCTCTGGAAACACCATATATTTT.

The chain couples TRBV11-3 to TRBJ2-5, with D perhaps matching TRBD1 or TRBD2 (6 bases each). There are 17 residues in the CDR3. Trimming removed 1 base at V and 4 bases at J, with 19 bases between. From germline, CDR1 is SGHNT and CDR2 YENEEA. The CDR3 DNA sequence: TGTGCCAGCAGCTTAGTAGGGGGGAGATTGGGTCGAGAGACCCAGTACTTC. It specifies CASSLVGGRLGRETQYF.